This TCR beta chain was obtained from a study of human T cells and chemical hapten exposure. In the study overall: Sensitization was performed using 2% DPC on a roughly 2 cm by roughly 2 cm upper inner arm skin site.

This clonotype has a count of ten or more. Time point in this sample: patch test 1, 2 weeks after DPC sensitization. Regarding treatment: therapeutic diphenylcyclopropenone sensitization with weekly scalp DPC. The study's library attached unique molecular identifiers to single cDNA molecules. Using its own MiXCR run on the RACE reads, TCRdb lists one record per CDR3 protein. This table holds around 380,000 distinct CDR3 sequences, approximately 4.4% found once. The J segment lost 2 bases and the V segment lost 2 bases, leaving 7 bases of the junction unmatched. CDR1 and CDR2 from the germline V gene are LGHDT and YNNKEL (reference sequence). The CDR3 extends over 17 amino acids.

The sequence was collected from a woman between 45 and 65 years old with alopecia areata. Some clones in this sample may be carry-over from other donors' samples. The genes are TRBV3-1 and TRBJ2-5; the match to TRBD2 covers 11 bases. This material consisted of whole blood, taken in connection with sensitization to the hapten diphenylcyclopropenone (DPC). The CDR3 spells CASSQPASGGRQETQYF. The CDR3 nucleotides read TGTGCCAGCAGCCAACCAGCTAGCGGGGGGCGACAAGAGACCCAGTACTTC.